This entry lists 18 T cell receptor beta chains sequenced from one sample in a study of OX40 agonist ivuxolimab in advanced cancers. Produced via immunoSEQ multiplex PCR; TCRdb's table is partial and in-frame only. This sample has some 99,000 clones; roughly 83% occur once, and the top ten carry approximately 1.5%. Source: CD4+ or CD8+ T cells sorted from blood, taken in a trial of the OX40 agonist ivuxolimab. The receptors shown here come from an adult with an advanced solid tumor such as melanoma, head and neck, liver or kidney cancer.

DNA for the CDR3: TGTGCCAGCAGCCGGGACAGGGAAGAGACCCAGTACTTC. This sequence encodes CASSRDREETQYF. The chain links TRBV11-2 to TRBJ2-5, with 9 positions matching TRBD1. Germline trimming cut 5 bases from V and 3 bases from J; bases unmatched to any gene: 1. Per the germline V gene, CDR1 is SGHAT and CDR2 is FQNNGV. This CDR3 has 13 amino acids.

The chain links TRBV20-1 to TRBJ2-3; D is undetermined. V was pared by 4 bases and J by 2 bases, with 4 bases between. Germline assignment: CDR1 DFQATT and CDR2 SNEGSKA (reference sequence). This CDR3 has 11 amino acids. The CDR3 loop reads CSATHTDTQYF. The CDR3 DNA sequence: TGCAGTGCTACTCACACAGATACGCAGTATTTT.

The chain combines TRBV28 with TRBJ1-1; 7 nucleotides line up with TRBD1. Germline CDR1 and CDR2: MDHEN and SYDVKM. V lost 9 bases to trimming and J lost 2 bases; unmatched junction nucleotides: 6. The CDR3 has 13 amino acids. DNA for the CDR3: TGTGCCAGTAGGACAGGTTATAACACTGAAGCTTTCTTT. This codes for CASRTGYNTEAFF.

The rearrangement links TRBV6-1 to TRBJ1-1; 10 bases fit TRBD1. CDR3 length: 14 amino acids. Germline V lookup: CDR1 MNHNS, CDR2 SASEGT. Germline trimming cut 3 bases from V and 3 bases from J; bases unmatched to any gene: 1. The CDR3 sequence is CASSETGGHTEAFF. CDR3 in DNA: TGTGCCAGCAGTGAGACAGGGGGCCACACTGAAGCTTTCTTT.

The chain employs TRBV7-9 and TRBJ2-1; 9 nucleotides align to TRBD2. Trimming removed 0 bases from V and 4 bases from J; junction bases left unmatched: 7. The CDR3 consists of 17 residues. Per germline, CDR1 SEHNR and CDR2 FQNEAQ (reference sequence). CDR3 sequence reads: CASSLADQREAYNEQFF. CDR3 nucleotides: TGTGCCAGCAGCTTAGCGGATCAGCGGGAGGCATACAATGAGCAGTTCTTC.

This clone was recorded a few times. The rearrangement links TRBV2 to TRBJ1-5, with D hard to call. CDR3 length equals 12 residues. From germline, CDR1 is SNHLY and CDR2 FYNNEI. V was trimmed by 8 bases and J by 2 bases, leaving 7 bases between them. This CDR3 reads CASQEGNQPQHF. The DNA for the CDR3 is TGTGCCAGCCAGGAGGGCAATCAGCCCCAGCATTTT.

The chain employs TRBV6-5 and TRBJ2-5, with 9 bases matching TRBD1. The CDR3 totals 16 residues. The trim removed 2 bases at V and 3 bases at J, leaving 7 bases unmatched. CDR1 MNHEY and CDR2 SVGAGI come from the germline V gene. CDR3 DNA: TGTGCCAGCAGTTACAGGGGACAGGGCTGGGAAGAGACCCAGTACTTC. This codes for CASSYRGQGWEETQYF.

This clone was counted a single time. The J gene is TRBJ1-2, the V gene TRBV6-1; weak D call: TRBD1 (6 bases). Germline CDR1 MNHNS, CDR2 SASEGT. V gave up 10 bases and J gave up 8 bases, with 17 bases separating them. The CDR3 has 12 residues. The DNA for the CDR3 is TGTGCCATGAAGGTCCCAGGGGTAGGCTACACCTTC. Translating gives CAMKVPGVGYTF.

The table lists this clone with a count of one. The V and J genes are TRBV7-6 and TRBJ2-1; TRBD1 might be the D (6 bases). This CDR3 is 15 amino acids long. Germline CDR1 reads SGHVS; CDR2 reads FNYEAQ. Trimming pared 5 bases from V and 5 bases from J, leaving 16 bases between. In DNA form, the CDR3 reads TGTGCCAGCAGCCCGGCCGGGACAACTAACAATGAGCAGTTCTTC. Translation: CASSPAGTTNNEQFF.

The chain couples TRBV15 to TRBJ2-2, with unresolved D. The CDR3 totals 17 residues. Trimming stripped 6 bases from V and 0 bases from J, with 17 bases between. Germline assignment: CDR1 LNHNV and CDR2 YYDKDF (reference sequence). The CDR3 nucleotides read TGTGCCACCAGAGACACGAGGAGACTCGCGAACACCGGGGAGCTGTTTTTT. This translates into CATRDTRRLANTGELFF.

The V call is TRBV11-2, the J call TRBJ1-2; D is ambiguous. Trimming shortened V by 0 bases and J by 8 bases, and 10 bases separated the two germline ends. The germline V gene has CDR1 SGHAT and CDR2 FQNNGV. This CDR3 has 13 residues. The DNA for the CDR3 is TGTGCCAGCAGCTTAGAGCCCCTTAAAGGCTACACCTTC. Its protein is CASSLEPLKGYTF. The variable domain in full, with the rest retrieved from reference TRBV11-2 and TRBJ1-2, is EAGVAQSPRYKIIEKRQSVAFWCNPISGHATLYWYQQILGQGPKLLIQFQNNGVVDDSQLPKDRFSAERLKGVDSTLKIQPAKLEDSAVYLCASSLEPLKGYTFGSGTRLTVV.

This clone was recorded a few times. The chain employs TRBV7-9 and TRBJ2-7; TRBD2 matches at 13 bases. Trimming removed 3 bases from V and 7 bases from J; junction bases left unmatched: 0. The CDR3 totals 13 residues. The germline V gene has CDR1 SEHNR and CDR2 FQNEAQ (reference sequence). CDR3 region: CASSLGLAGEQYF. The CDR3 bases are TGTGCCAGCAGCTTGGGACTAGCGGGGGAGCAGTACTTC.

The V call is TRBV28, the J call TRBJ2-3; unclear D gene. Germline V gene sequence: CDR1 MDHEN, CDR2 SYDVKM. CDR3 size: 17 residues. Between the trimmed V and J ends, which lost 6 bases and 0 bases, there was a span of 19 bases. The CDR3 reads CASSPTGTGISTDTQYF. CDR3 coding DNA: TGTGCCAGCAGCCCTACCGGAACGGGCATAAGCACAGATACGCAGTATTTT.

V and J are TRBV11-3 and TRBJ2-3, with D perhaps TRBD2 (6 bases). The CDR3 consists of 14 residues. V gave up 4 bases and J gave up 2 bases, with 10 bases separating them. Per the germline V gene, CDR1 is SGHNT and CDR2 is YENEEA. The CDR3 sequence: CASSSGLFTDTQYF. The CDR3 nucleotides are TGTGCCAGCAGCTCGGGACTGTTCACAGATACGCAGTATTTT.

The chain has TRBV5-4 and TRBJ2-1; D is possibly TRBD2 (5 bases). Trimming took 3 bases from V and 4 from J, leaving 11 bases between them. Germline CDR1 and CDR2: SGHNT and YYREEE (reference sequence). The CDR3 has 14 residues. The CDR3 protein is CASSSGGQYNEQFF. In DNA, the CDR3 is TGTGCCAGCAGCTCTGGAGGCCAGTACAATGAGCAGTTCTTC.

The V and J genes are TRBV4-3 and TRBJ1-4; maybe TRBD1 (6 bases). The CDR3 loop spans 15 amino acids. V lost 4 bases and J 8 bases, leaving 17 bases between the germline ends. Germline-derived CDR1 and CDR2 are LGHNA and YSLEER. In DNA, the CDR3 is TGCGCCAGCAGCCCCCAACAGGGAAGGTGGGAAAAACTGTTTTTT. Encoded protein: CASSPQQGRWEKLFF.

This clone is a singleton in its sample. The V and J genes are TRBV30 and TRBJ2-7; D may be TRBD1 (6 bases). Deletions cut 2 bases from V and 2 bases from J, with 10 bases between. The CDR3 has 13 amino acids. Germline V gene data show CDR1 as GTSNPN and CDR2 as SVGIG (reference sequence). The CDR3 nucleotides are TGTGCCTGGAGTCGCAGGGGACCCTACGAGCAGTACTTC. The encoded protein is CAWSRRGPYEQYF.

The CDR3 region has the DNA TGCAGCGTTGACGAGGGGGCGTCCCAGTACTTC. Its translation: CSVDEGASQYF. This chain joins TRBV29-1 and TRBJ2-5, with 7 bases fitting TRBD1. Germline lookup yields CDR1 SQVTM and CDR2 ANQGSEA. The CDR3 is made up of 11 amino acids. J gave up 9 bases and V 3 bases, and 4 bases lay outside the gene matches.